Presented here are 17 T cell receptor beta chains from one specimen sequenced in a study of T-cell reconstitution after alpha-beta-depleted transplantation in children (dated by TCRdb to the mid-2010s). The library was generated by PCR. The sequencing machine was an Illumina HiSeq 2500. TCR library preparation used molecular barcoding, with unique molecular identifiers applied to normalize quantification of the TCRbeta repertoire. TCRdb redid the processing of the public reads, applying fastp at Q25 and MiXCR, and retained in-frame beta chains. Rows with a matching CDR3 protein are joined into one entry that keeps the most common DNA and genes. The sample yields about 480,000 distinct CDR3 sequences; approximately 13% were counted once. In total, the top ten clones hold about 6% of the sample. This material consisted of PBMCs from the stem cell graft donor, taken from the stem cell graft. The receptors originated from a human donor who donated a stem cell graft to a child with combined immunodeficiency.

The V gene is TRBV6-2 or TRBV6-3, the J gene TRBJ2-1; D is perhaps TRBD2 (5 bases). The CDR3 totals 15 residues. V dropped 0 bases and J dropped 5 bases, with 11 bases sitting between them. The germline gives CDR1 MNHEY, CDR2 SVGEGT. The CDR3 nucleotides read TGTGCCAGCAGTTACTCCGGGTGGCGGGACAATGAGCAGTTCTTC. It translates to CASSYSGWRDNEQFF.

The chain combines TRBV5-6 with TRBJ1-1; no reliable D call. This CDR3 spans 16 amino acids. Germline CDR1 is SGHDT and CDR2 is YYEEEE. The V and J ends lost 4 bases and 0 bases respectively, with 16 bases between them. The DNA for the CDR3 is TGTGCCAGCAGCCCAGGTGGGGTATATATGAACACTGAAGCTTTCTTT. Protein: CASSPGGVYMNTEAFF.

This clonotype turned up a few times. The CDR3 DNA reads TGTGCCAGCAGTTTACGGGGAAAGGGAACCTACGAGCAGTACTTC. It is translated as CASSLRGKGTYEQYF. This rearrangement joins TRBV12-3 or TRBV12-4 to TRBJ2-7; tentatively, D is TRBD2 (5 bases). The length of the CDR3 is 15 residues. Trimming left V 2 bases short and J 2 bases short, with 13 bases between.

This clonotype occurred many times. The chain combines TRBV7-9 with TRBJ2-1, with D tentatively TRBD2 (5 bases). CDR3 length equals 14 residues. CDR1 is SEHNR and CDR2 is FQNEAQ in the germline V gene (reference sequence). V lost 5 bases and J lost 2, with 10 bases in between. This chain's CDR3 is CASSVSGPYNEQFF. CDR3 DNA sequence: TGTGCCAGCAGCGTCAGCGGCCCCTACAATGAGCAGTTCTTC.

This chain uses TRBV21-1 with TRBJ2-1; the table assigns TRBD1, which was not confirmed against the DNA. TRBV21-1 is noted as a pseudogene. The CDR3 runs to 16 residues. Written as DNA, the CDR3 is TGTGCCAGCAAAGTTGGACAGGGGGGAACCTACAATGAGCAGTTCTTC. Amino acids: CASKVGQGGTYNEQFF.

This clonotype was recorded many times. The chain uses TRBV11-3 and TRBJ2-2; D is possibly TRBD1 or TRBD2 (5 bases each). V was shortened by 5 bases and J by 0 bases, with 13 bases between the two germline ends. There are 16 residues in the CDR3. From germline, CDR1 is SGHNT and CDR2 YENEEA. In DNA, the CDR3 is TGTGCCAGCAGCCAGGGACCGACGCCGAACACCGGGGAGCTGTTTTTT. Translation: CASSQGPTPNTGELFF.

This clonotype was counted a few times. The chain couples TRBV12-3 or TRBV12-4 to TRBJ1-1; TRBD1 agrees at 7 bases. This CDR3 has 13 amino acids. Trimming at V came to 4 bases and at J to 4 bases, leaving 3 bases not matched to a gene. The CDR3 region has the DNA TGTGCCAGCAGTTCAGGGGGTGCCACTGAAGCTTTCTTT. It is translated as CASSSGGATEAFF.

This clonotype was seen a few times. The chain is built from TRBV6-2 or TRBV6-3 and TRBJ2-1; D perhaps matches TRBD1 (6 bases). Germline values: CDR1 MNHEY, CDR2 SVGEGT. The CDR3 contains 12 residues. V lost 6 bases, J lost 9 bases, and 12 bases lay in between. The CDR3 nucleotides are TGTGCCAGCAGCCGCAGGGGTACTGAGCAGTTCTTC. Translation gives CASSRRGTEQFF.

This chain connects TRBV29-1 to TRBJ2-3, with D possibly matching TRBD1 (6 bases). Germline assignment: CDR1 SQVTM and CDR2 ANQGSEA. CDR3 size: 13 residues. Trimming cost V 6 bases and J 2 bases, with 12 bases left between them. The DNA for the CDR3 is TGCAGCGTGGGTGGACAGTTCACAGATACGCAGTATTTT. As protein: CSVGGQFTDTQYF.

Many counts were recorded for this clonotype. This sequence joins TRBV6-1 and TRBJ2-5; possibly TRBD2 for D (6 bases). V lost 6 bases to trimming and J lost 13 bases, with 24 bases between them. Germline CDR1 is MNHNS and CDR2 is SASEGT. The CDR3 contains 14 residues. The CDR3 loop is CASRELAAKGRTYF. In nucleotides, the CDR3 is TGTGCCAGCAGGGAACTAGCTGCCAAGGGGAGGACGTACTTC.

Ten or more counts support this clonotype. The chain couples TRBV7-2 to TRBJ2-1; 7 nucleotides line up with TRBD2. Trimming cost V 1 base and J 7 bases; bases outside gene matches: 10. There are 16 residues in the CDR3. The germline V gene encodes CDR1 SGHTA and CDR2 FQGNSA. DNA of the CDR3: TGTGCCAGCAGCTTAGGGCTCTTAGCGGGTACGAATGAGCAGTTCTTC. As protein: CASSLGLLAGTNEQFF.

The V gene is TRBV6-1, the J gene TRBJ1-1, with D hard to call. Trimming cost V 0 bases and J 0 bases, with 5 bases left between them. The CDR3 length is 14 residues. Per germline, CDR1 MNHNS and CDR2 SASEGT. The CDR3 is CASSEAWVNTEAFF. The CDR3 DNA reads as TGTGCCAGCAGTGAAGCTTGGGTGAACACTGAAGCTTTCTTT.

The sample holds many counts of this clonotype. The rearrangement uses TRBV9 and TRBJ2-2, with D possibly being TRBD2 (8 bases). The germline CDR1 and CDR2 sequences are SGDLS and YYNGEE. The length of the CDR3 is 21 residues. The V and J ends lost 0 bases and 4 bases respectively, with 28 bases between them. DNA for the CDR3: TGTGCCAGCAGCGTAGTGACTCGGGGGGGCCCAGGGGGGTCAGGCACCGGGGAGCTGTTTTTT. It is translated as CASSVVTRGGPGGSGTGELFF. The whole variable domain, filled in from reference TRBV9 and TRBJ2-2, reads DSGVTQTPKHLITATGQRVTLRCSPRSGDLSVYWYQQSLDQGLQFLIQYYNGEERAKGNILERFSAQQFPDLHSELNLSSLELGDSALYFCASSVVTRGGPGGSGTGELFFGEGSRLTVL.

The rearrangement links TRBV3-1 to TRBJ2-3, with a weak D call TRBD1 (5 bases). The ends were cut back, 0 bases at V and 0 bases at J, with 16 bases in the middle. The CDR3 spans 18 residues. Germline loops: CDR1 LGHDT, CDR2 YNNKEL (reference sequence). Here the CDR3 DNA reads TGTGCCAGCAGCCAAGATTGGGCAGGGCGCACTAGCACAGATACGCAGTATTTT. This translates into CASSQDWAGRTSTDTQYF.

This chain uses TRBV13 with TRBJ2-4; D may be TRBD1 (6 bases). The V and J ends lost 4 bases and 9 bases respectively, with 19 bases between them. There are 15 residues in the CDR3. Per germline, CDR1 PRHDT and CDR2 FYEKMQ (reference sequence). CDR3 nucleotide sequence: TGTGCCAGCAGCTCATCCTCCGGGACAAGTGGCATTCAGTACTTC. It codes for CASSSSSGTSGIQYF.

This sequence joins TRBV28 and TRBJ2-7; 11 bases are shared with TRBD1. V was clipped by 0 bases and J by 3 bases; unmatched bases: 1. From germline, CDR1 is MDHEN and CDR2 SYDVKM. CDR3 size: 15 residues. The CDR3 here is CASSLWGTGGYEQYF. The CDR3 DNA reads TGTGCCAGCAGTTTATGGGGGACAGGGGGCTACGAGCAGTACTTC.

In this sample, this clonotype turned up a few times. V is TRBV12-3 or TRBV12-4 and J is TRBJ1-1, with TRBD1 matching over 11 bases. After removal of 6 bases from V and 6 bases from J, the junction contained 6 bases not matched to a gene. The CDR3 contains 14 residues. CDR3 loop: CASRGTGGRAEAFF. The CDR3 DNA reads TGTGCCAGCAGGGGGACAGGGGGTCGGGCTGAAGCTTTCTTT.